This T cell receptor beta chain was sequenced for a study of tumor-infiltrating lymphocytes in localized non-small cell lung cancer (dated by TCRdb to the early 2020s). Turning to the overall study: Patients whose samples were collected after neoadjuvant chemotherapy, as well as both smokers and never-smokers and several histologies, were included in the cohort. Each patient provided resected tumor tissue plus uninvolved lung tissue from the same patient, with the uninvolved lung tissue described as non-adjacent to the tumor. Alongside flow cytometry, multiplex immunofluorescence, RNA-seq, exome sequencing and proteomics, TCR sequencing was applied to the same patients as one of several integrated assays. In total, the ICON cohort was made up of approximately 140 surgical patients who had localized non-small cell lung cancer and whose tumors were resected. For under 60 patients, immunoSEQ T-cell fraction was compared between paired tumor and uninvolved lung.

Enrollment in ICON was initiated in early 2016, and the last patient was enrolled in 2018. Fresh tumor and matched uninvolved tissue for in-depth immune analyses, including TCR sequencing, were collected from a subcohort of around 73 patients. DNA for TCR sequencing was isolated from bulk tissue, and no cell sorting was done. About this clone itself: Its antigen remains unidentified. Per-base quality was not reported, and no clone a single base away is much larger than it.

Study-wide conclusions, independent of this receptor: Different pieces of the same tissue were used for different assays, so technical variation could not be separated from intratumor heterogeneity. Because assay coverage varied across patients depending on available tissue quantity, TCR sequencing was performed for only a subset of the cohort. TCR-derived T-cell fraction did not differ between the flow cytometry-defined immunotypes IM1 (good prognosis) and IM2 (poor prognosis). No association of tumor T-cell fraction from TCR sequencing with recurrence-free survival was found (p = 0.61). In line with immunofluorescence CD3 counts, TCRbeta sequencing supported higher T cell infiltration in tumors compared with uninvolved lung tissue.

Trimming leaves V shorter by 5 bases and J shorter by 6 bases, with the junction holding 7 bases beyond the gene matches. The CDR3 contains 14 residues, cysteine and phenylalanine counted. Here the CDR3 DNA is all that survives: 42 bases in frame from base 1. From a lookup of the germline V gene (reference sequence), CDR1 and CDR2 are GTSNPN and SVGIG. TCR sequencing with the immunoSEQ assay provided the T-cell fraction in tumor and uninvolved lung tissue. The source study handled its data this way. For survival analysis, patients were divided into high (upper tertile) and low (lower two tertiles) T-cell fraction groups, which were compared by log-rank test. A signed-rank test was used to check for differences in T-cell fraction between paired tumor and uninvolved lung. TCRdb re-hosts the immuneACCESS table, in-frame sequences only. Its copies lack some clones; in the studies checked, an unresolved V gene accounts for under half of them, and the cause for the rest is not known. V, J and clone size reflect that table, while D and trimming were determined from the DNA. Present in this sample are 14,000 to 15,000 clones, about four fifths of which were seen just once. The biggest ten clones account for 2.5% to 3% of the sample.

This sequence was found in a human donor with non-small cell lung cancer. Sequenced input: lung tumor tissue. Here the chain combines TRBV30 and TRBJ2-1; TRBD2 matches 10 bases in the middle. The CDR3 sequence is CAWDPGLAVNEQFF. In nucleotides, the sequence is TGTGCCTGGGACCCCGGACTAGCGGTCAATGAGCAGTTCTTC.